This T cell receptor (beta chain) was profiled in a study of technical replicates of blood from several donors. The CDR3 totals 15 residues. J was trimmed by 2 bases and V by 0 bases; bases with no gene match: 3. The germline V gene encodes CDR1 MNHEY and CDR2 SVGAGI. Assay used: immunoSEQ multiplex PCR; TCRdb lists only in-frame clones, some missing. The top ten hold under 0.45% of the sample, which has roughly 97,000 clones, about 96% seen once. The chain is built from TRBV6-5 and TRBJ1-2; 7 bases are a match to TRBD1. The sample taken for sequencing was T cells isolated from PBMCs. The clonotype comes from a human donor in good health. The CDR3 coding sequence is TGTGCCAGCAGTTACTCCCCGACAGGGAACTATGGCTACACCTTC. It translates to CASSYSPTGNYGYTF.